This note documents a single T cell receptor (beta chain) sequence. The antigen is unknown. Sequence at one end of the junction differs from germline and may be a read error. This sample was taken from a study of blood T cells in healthy people across ages. Study-wide background: Template switching recovered approximately one barcoded beta molecule for every two T cells. Study-wide points: There were more naive CD4+ cells and higher diversity in long-lived donors than in aged donors. CMV infection status of these donors was not known. Estimates drawn from one million T cells were deemed to understate diversity.

The CDR3 has 15 amino acids. CDR1 SGHRS and CDR2 YFSETQ come from the germline V gene. Together with a sample-barcoded 5' primer, a J-beta primer mix was included in a second PCR lasting about 6 to 12 cycles. Each CDR3 protein is one row after TCRdb ran MiXCR on the 5' RACE reads. Of over a million distinct CDR3 sequences in the sample, 40% to 50% were seen once. V usage is TRBV5-1 and J usage is TRBJ1-2; 8 bases line up with TRBD1. The sample taken for sequencing was blood. The source is a woman aged 18-29 years in good health. CDR3 region: CASTFSGQVNYGNTF. For the CDR3, the DNA is TGCGCCAGCACATTCTCGGGACAGGTTAACTATGGCAACACCTTC.